The entry below describes one T cell receptor beta chain. No antigen is known for it. The data originate from a study of cytomegalovirus exposure and HLA in healthy donors. Study summary: In a later analysis, it was reported that the approximately 110 validation repertoires had been produced on the same platform as the 670 or so repertoires belonging to the first cohort. Study outcomes and limitations: Using the classifier, cytomegalovirus status was reportedly diagnosed with high specificity and sensitivity. TCR beta chains numbering approximately 150 were designated cytomegalovirus-associated.

The V end was cut by 5 bases, the J end by 4 bases, with 9 bases between. The CDR3 is 13 amino acids. Germline CDR1 SGHTA, CDR2 FQGTGA. The repertoire was sequenced with immunoSEQ multiplex PCR; TCRdb's copy has only in-frame clones and lacks some. Found here are 150,000 to 180,000 clones, 70% to 90% of them singletons; the top ten hold 20% to 25%. This rearrangement joins TRBV7-3 to TRBJ2-1; tentative D call: TRBD1 (6 bases). The TCR sequence derives from a man aged 18-30 years in good health and CMV-seropositive. Sequenced: PBMCs. For the CDR3, the DNA is TGTGCCAGCAGCCCGACAGGTTACAATGAGCAGTTCTTC. It encodes CASSPTGYNEQFF.